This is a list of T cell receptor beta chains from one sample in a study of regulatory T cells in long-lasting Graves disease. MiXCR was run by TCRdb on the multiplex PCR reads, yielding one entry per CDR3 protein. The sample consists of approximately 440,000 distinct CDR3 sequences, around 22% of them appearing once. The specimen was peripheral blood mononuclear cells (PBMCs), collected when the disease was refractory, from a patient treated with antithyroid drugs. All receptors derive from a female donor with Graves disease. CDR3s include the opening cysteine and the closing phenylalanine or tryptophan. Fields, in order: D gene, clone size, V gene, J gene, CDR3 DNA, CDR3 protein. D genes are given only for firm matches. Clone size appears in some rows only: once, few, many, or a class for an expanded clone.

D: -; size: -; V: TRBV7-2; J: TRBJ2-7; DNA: TGTGCCAGCAGCTTAGGAAGGGTAATCTACGAGCAGTACTTC; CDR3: CASSLGRVIYEQYF
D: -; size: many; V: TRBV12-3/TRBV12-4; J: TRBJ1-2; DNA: TGTGCCAGCTCTAGGACCGATTTAGGTTATGGCTACACCTTC; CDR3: CASSRTDLGYGYTF
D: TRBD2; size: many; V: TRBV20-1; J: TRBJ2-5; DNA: TGCAGTGCTAGGTTTACTAGCGGGAGATGGGAGACCCAGTACTTC; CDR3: CSARFTSGRWETQYF
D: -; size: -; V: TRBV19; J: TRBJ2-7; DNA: TGTGCCAGTAGACGAGGGGGGGCCGACTACGAGCAGTACTTC; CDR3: CASRRGGADYEQYF
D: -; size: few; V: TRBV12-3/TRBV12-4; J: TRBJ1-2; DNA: TGTGCCAGCAGTTTACTACCCAATACATATGGCTACACCTTC; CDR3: CASSLLPNTYGYTF
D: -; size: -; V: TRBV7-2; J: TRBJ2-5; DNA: TGTGCCAGCAGCCCGAAGACAGCGGAAGAGACCCAGTACTTC; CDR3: CASSPKTAEETQYF
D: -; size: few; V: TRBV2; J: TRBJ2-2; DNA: TGTGCCAGCATTGGGTTAGCCCCCACCGGGGAGCTGTTTTTT; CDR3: CASIGLAPTGELFF
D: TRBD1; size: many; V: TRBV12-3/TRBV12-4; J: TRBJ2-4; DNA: TGTGCCAGCAGTAAGACAGGGGGCCGAAAAAACATTCAGTACTTC; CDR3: CASSKTGGRKNIQYF
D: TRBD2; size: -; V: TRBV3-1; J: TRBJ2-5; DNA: TGTGCCAGCAGCCAAGATCGAGCGGGAATTTTCTTC; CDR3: CASSQDRAGIFF
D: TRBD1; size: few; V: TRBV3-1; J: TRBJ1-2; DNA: TGTGCCAGCAGCCCGACAGGGGGGAGCTATGGCTACACCTTC; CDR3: CASSPTGGSYGYTF
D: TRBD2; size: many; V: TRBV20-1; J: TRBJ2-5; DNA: TGCAGTGCTAGACCGCCTGGACTAGGAAAAGAGACCCAGTACTTC; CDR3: CSARPPGLGKETQYF
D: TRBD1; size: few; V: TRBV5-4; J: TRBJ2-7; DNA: TGTGCCAGCAGCTTGGCGGGACGGGACAGGGGTGGTGAGCAGTACTTC; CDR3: CASSLAGRDRGGEQYF
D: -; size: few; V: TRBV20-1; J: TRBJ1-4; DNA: TGCAGTGCTAGGTTTGAAAAACTGTTTTTT; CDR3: CSARFEKLFF
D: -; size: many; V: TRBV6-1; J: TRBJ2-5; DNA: TGTGCCAGCAGTAGTGGCCTAGCAAGGGAGACCCAGTACTTC; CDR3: CASSSGLARETQYF
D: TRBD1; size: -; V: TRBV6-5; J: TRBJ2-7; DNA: TGTGCCAGCAGTTCCCGGGACAGTCCCTACGAGCAGTACTTC; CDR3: CASSSRDSPYEQYF
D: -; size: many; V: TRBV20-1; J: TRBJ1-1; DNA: TGCAGTGCTAGTCTCCGTCCCAGGAACACTGAAGCTTTCTTT; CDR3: CSASLRPRNTEAFF
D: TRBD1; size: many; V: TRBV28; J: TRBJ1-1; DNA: TGTGCCAGCAGTTTATCGGCAGGGGGCACTGAAGCTTTCTTT; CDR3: CASSLSAGGTEAFF
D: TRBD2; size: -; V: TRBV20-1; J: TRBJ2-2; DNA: TGCAGTGCCAGGCCGGGACTAGCCCTCACCGGGGAGCTGTTTTTT; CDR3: CSARPGLALTGELFF